This TCR beta chain was retrieved from a study of T-cell memory formation after mild COVID-19. This clonotype showed up just once. TCRdb called the 5' RACE reads again in MiXCR, with one record for every CDR3 protein. The sample lists fewer than 50,000 distinct CDR3 sequences, 9.5% to 15% occurring once. Germline lookup yields CDR1 SNHLY and CDR2 FYNNEI. Trimming cost V 9 bases and J 5 bases, with 13 bases left between them. The CDR3 is 12 amino acids. This chain joins TRBV2 and TRBJ2-5; a weak D match, TRBD1 (6 bases). The sequence derives from a man younger than 30 who had mild COVID-19 (a few samples of this study predate the infection). Cell type and time point are not known. Sample: PBMCs or a T cell subset sorted from them (not recorded which). CDR3 residues: CARSFTGETQYF. In nucleotides, the CDR3 is TGTGCCAGGTCCTTCACAGGGGAGACCCAGTACTTC.